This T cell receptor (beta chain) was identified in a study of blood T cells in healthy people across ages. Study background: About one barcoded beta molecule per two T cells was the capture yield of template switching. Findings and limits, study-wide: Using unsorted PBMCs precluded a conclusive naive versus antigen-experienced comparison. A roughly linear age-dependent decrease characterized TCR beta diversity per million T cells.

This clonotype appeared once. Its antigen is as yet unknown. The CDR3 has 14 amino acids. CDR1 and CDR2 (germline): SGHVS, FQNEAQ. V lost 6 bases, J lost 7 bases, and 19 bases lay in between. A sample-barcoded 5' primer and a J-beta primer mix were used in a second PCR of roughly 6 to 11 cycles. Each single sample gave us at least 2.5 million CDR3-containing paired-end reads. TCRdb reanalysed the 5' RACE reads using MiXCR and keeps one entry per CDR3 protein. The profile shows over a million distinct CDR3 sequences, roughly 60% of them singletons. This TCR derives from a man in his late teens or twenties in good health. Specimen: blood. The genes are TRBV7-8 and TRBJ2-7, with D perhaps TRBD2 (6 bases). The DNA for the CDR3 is TGTGCCAGCAGACCTCAGGTCGGGGGTGGGGAGCAGTACTTC. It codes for CASRPQVGGGEQYF.